The 29 T cell receptor beta chains below all came from one sample that was sequenced in a study of shared clonotypes between healthy human individuals. Repertoires were generated with immunoSEQ multiplex PCR, while TCRdb's copy carries only in-frame clones and drops some. Among over 400,000 clones listed, 65% to 85% were seen once. The sample consisted of PBMCs. The receptor source for this set is a woman between 35 and 50 years old in good health. Some clones in this sample may be carry-over from other donors' samples.

The rearrangement joins TRBV29-1 to TRBJ1-5; 10 bases align to TRBD1. Trimming removed 7 bases from V and 4 bases from J; junction bases left unmatched: 4. The CDR3 is made up of 13 amino acids. Germline CDR1 and CDR2: SQVTM and ANQGSEA. CDR3 DNA: TGCAGCGCAAAGGACAGGGGGAATCAGCCCCAGCATTTT. Translated, it gives CSAKDRGNQPQHF.

J is TRBJ2-7 and V is TRBV27, with D possibly matching TRBD1 (6 bases). The V gene lost 2 bases and the J gene lost 7 bases, with 12 bases spanning the gap. This CDR3 spans 13 amino acids. Germline V gene sequence: CDR1 MNHEY, CDR2 SMNVEV (reference sequence). In DNA form, the CDR3 reads TGTGCCAGCAGTTTACGTGGACAGAAAGAGCAGTACTTC. Translating it yields CASSLRGQKEQYF.

The chain uses TRBV9 and TRBJ1-1, with D possibly being TRBD1 (5 bases). Germline V gene data show CDR1 as SGDLS and CDR2 as YYNGEE. This CDR3 is built from 12 residues. V gave up 4 bases and J gave up 8 bases, with 12 bases separating them. CDR3: CASSRDSPEAFF. The CDR3 coding sequence is TGTGCCAGCAGCCGGGACTCCCCCGAAGCTTTCTTT.

This chain uses TRBV19 with TRBJ2-1; 8 bases are shared with TRBD1. CDR1 and CDR2 from the germline V gene are LNHDA and SQIVND (reference sequence). The V and J ends lost 3 bases and 7 bases, in that order; junction bases with no gene match: 5. CDR3 length: 14 amino acids. Here the CDR3 reads CASSIRTGPNEQFF. The CDR3, as DNA: TGTGCCAGTAGTATCCGGACAGGGCCGAATGAGCAGTTCTTC. The full variable domain, in which reference TRBV19 and TRBJ2-1 provide the parts outside the CDR3, is DGGITQSPKYLFRKEGQNVTLSCEQNLNHDAMYWYRQDPGQGLRLIYYSQIVNDFQKGDIAEGYSVSREKKESFPLTVTSAQKNPTAFYLCASSIRTGPNEQFFGPGTRLTVL.

V is TRBV4-2 and J is TRBJ1-2, with 9 positions matching TRBD1. The V gene end was trimmed by 0 bases and the J gene end by 7 bases; junction bases not matched to a gene: 6. CDR1 is LGHNA and CDR2 is YNFKEQ in the germline V gene. The CDR3 has 15 residues. Written as DNA, the CDR3 is TGTGCCAGCAGCCAAGAAAGACAGGGGGTGGGTGGCTACACCTTC. Its translation is CASSQERQGVGGYTF.

This clone occurred many times. This sample also contains other DNA sequences that code for the same CDR3. The chain carries TRBV11-2 and TRBJ1-3; D gene uncertain. Trimming removed 1 base at V and 4 bases at J, with 11 bases between. CDR1 and CDR2 from the germline V gene are SGHAT and FQNNGV. This CDR3 is built from 15 residues. Here the CDR3 reads CASSLVAGFGNTIYF. The CDR3 DNA reads TGTGCCAGCAGCTTAGTGGCTGGGTTCGGAAACACCATATATTTT.

This chain connects TRBV11-1 to TRBJ2-5, with TRBD1 identical over 9 bases. With 4 bases clipped from V and 5 bases from J, the junction kept 5 bases outside the gene matches. Germline V gene data show CDR1 as SGHAT and CDR2 as FQDESV (reference sequence). This CDR3 region has 14 residues. CDR3 DNA sequence: TGTGCCAGCAGCTCCACAGGGGGCCGGGAGACCCAGTACTTC. It yields the protein CASSSTGGRETQYF.

J is TRBJ1-5 and V is TRBV27, with a possible D match to TRBD1 (5 bases). Germline values: CDR1 MNHEY, CDR2 SMNVEV (reference sequence). V lost 8 bases, J lost 6 bases, and 14 bases lay in between. This CDR3 comprises 13 residues. This CDR3 is CASAVAGPQPQHF. CDR3 nucleotide sequence: TGTGCCAGCGCCGTGGCGGGACCTCAGCCCCAGCATTTT.

As to this clone: Because it lacks the conserved phenylalanine or tryptophan at the end, this CDR3 is likely a read error. The CDR3 loop is CSVILTRGGIEAFL. CDR3 nucleotides: TGCAGCGTTATCCTAACCCGGGGTGGGATTGAAGCTTTCCTT. This sequence joins TRBV29-1 and TRBJ1-1; D is unresolved. Germline CDR1 SQVTM, CDR2 ANQGSEA. The CDR3 has 14 residues. V lost 5 bases to trimming and J lost 7 bases, with 20 bases between them.

The chain recombines TRBV2 with TRBJ2-5; TRBD1 agrees at 8 bases. V dropped 7 bases and J dropped 5; count of bases not matched to a gene: 6. The CDR3 is made up of 13 amino acids. The germline V gene encodes CDR1 SNHLY and CDR2 FYNNEI. For the CDR3, the DNA is TGTGCCAGCACCGGACAGGGTGGGGAGACCCAGTACTTC. Its translation is CASTGQGGETQYF.

This sequence joins TRBV11-2 and TRBJ2-7; D unclear. The germline gives CDR1 SGHAT, CDR2 FQNNGV. V was cut by 5 bases and J by 2 bases, with 13 bases left in between. The CDR3 consists of 14 residues. The CDR3 nucleotides are TGTGCCAGCAGCCCCCACCCTTCCCCCTACGAGCAGTACTTC. This encodes CASSPHPSPYEQYF.

The gene calls are TRBV9 and TRBJ1-2, with D possibly being TRBD1 (5 bases). The CDR3 length is 15 residues. Germline loops: CDR1 SGDLS, CDR2 YYNGEE. The ends were cut back, 0 bases at V and 2 bases at J, with 11 bases in the middle. CDR3 region: CASSVGQGKNYGYTF. DNA for the CDR3: TGTGCCAGCAGCGTAGGGCAGGGTAAGAACTATGGCTACACCTTC.

CDR3 coding DNA: TGTGCCAGCAGCGGGGACAGGGGAGATACGCAGTATTTT. Translation: CASSGDRGDTQYF. The chain is built from TRBV7-6 and TRBJ2-3; 10 positions match TRBD1. Germline CDR1 is SGHVS and CDR2 is FNYEAQ. With V trimmed by 5 bases and J by 5 bases, 1 base remained unmatched. The CDR3 consists of 13 residues. Combining the CDR3 with reference TRBV7-6 and TRBJ2-3 gives the whole variable domain GAGVSQSPRYKVTKRGQDVALRCDPISGHVSLYWYRQALGQGPEFLTYFNYEAQQDKSGLPNDRFSAERPEGSISTLTIQRTEQRDSAMYRCASSGDRGDTQYFGPGTRLTVL.

The chain carries TRBV2 and TRBJ1-1; maybe TRBD1 (6 bases). With 1 base removed from V and 0 bases from J, the gap between germline ends came to 9 bases. The CDR3 runs to 15 residues. Germline lookup yields CDR1 SNHLY and CDR2 FYNNEI. CDR3 amino acids: CASSEVGGLNTEAFF. CDR3 coding DNA: TGTGCCAGCAGTGAAGTGGGGGGGCTGAACACTGAAGCTTTCTTT.

This clone appeared once. This sequence joins TRBV6-1 and TRBJ2-3; D perhaps matches TRBD2 (6 bases). The germline CDR1 and CDR2 sequences are MNHNS and SASEGT. Trimming took off 1 base at V and 6 bases at J, with 11 bases between the two ends. The CDR3 spans 14 residues. CDR3 protein: CASSEVVGRDTQYF. CDR3 DNA sequence: TGTGCCAGCAGTGAAGTAGTAGGGAGGGATACGCAGTATTTT.

This chain connects TRBV30 to TRBJ2-6; D possibly corresponds to TRBD2 (5 bases). CDR3 length: 17 amino acids. Trimming cost V 3 bases and J 1 base, with 16 bases left between them. Germline V gives CDR1 GTSNPN, CDR2 SVGIG (reference sequence). CDR3 loop: CAWSKLRTSSGANVLTF. In DNA, the CDR3 is TGTGCCTGGAGCAAACTAAGGACTTCTTCTGGGGCCAACGTCCTGACTTTC.

Comments on this clone: This likely reflects a read error, since a far larger clone is one base away. The chain carries TRBV30 and TRBJ1-2; D remains unclear. Germline CDR1 is GTSNPN and CDR2 is SVGIG (reference sequence). CDR3 size: 13 residues. Trimming removed 2 bases at V and 4 bases at J, with 11 bases between. The DNA of the CDR3 is TGTGCCTGGAGTCCTGACTTAAGCTATGGCTACACCTTC. It specifies CAWSPDLSYGYTF.

Of note for this clone: A far larger clone is off by one base, so a read error is likely. The rearrangement uses TRBV7-9 and TRBJ2-1; 9 bases fit TRBD2. The CDR3 has 15 amino acids. The ends lost 4 bases at V and 8 bases at J; junction bases unmatched: 9. The germline gives CDR1 SEHNR, CDR2 FQNEAQ (reference sequence). Here the CDR3 reads CASSSRTSVIDEQFF. Here the CDR3 DNA reads TGTGCCAGCAGCTCCCGGACTAGCGTGATCGATGAGCAGTTCTTC.

The chain joins TRBV4-1 to TRBJ1-3; 7 nucleotides agree with TRBD1. The CDR3 consists of 19 residues. The germline gives CDR1 MGHRA, CDR2 YSYEKL. The trim removed 1 base at V and 1 base at J, leaving 13 bases unmatched. The CDR3 here is CASSQATPRRGLSGNTIYF. The CDR3 coding sequence is TGCGCCAGCAGCCAAGCGACACCCCGGAGGGGGCTTTCTGGAAACACCATATATTTT.

This clone has only one observation. The rearrangement links TRBV12-5 to TRBJ2-7; weak D call: TRBD2 (6 bases). With 1 base removed from V and 6 bases from J, the gap between germline ends came to 13 bases. The germline CDR1 and CDR2 sequences are LGHNT and FRNRAP. This CDR3 region has 14 residues. The chain's CDR3 is CASGLATSSSEQYF. CDR3 nucleotides: TGTGCTAGTGGTTTGGCGACTAGTTCGTCCGAGCAGTACTTC.

The V call is TRBV7-3, the J call TRBJ1-2; the D is unclear. The CDR3 has 14 amino acids. Germline V gene data show CDR1 as SGHTA and CDR2 as FQGTGA. The V end was cut by 0 bases, the J end by 9 bases, with 14 bases between. The CDR3 DNA sequence: TGTGCCAGCAGCTTAACTAGGGAGGGTATGCGCTACACCTTC. Its protein product is CASSLTREGMRYTF.

J is TRBJ2-3 and V is TRBV9; 15 bases are a match to TRBD2. In germline, CDR1 is SGDLS, CDR2 YYNGEE. After removal of 4 bases from V and 0 bases from J, the junction contained 6 bases not matched to a gene. The CDR3 loop spans 18 amino acids. The CDR3 nucleotides read TGTGCCAGCAGCTTGAGGACTAGCGGGAGGGCCAGCACAGATACGCAGTATTTT. This encodes CASSLRTSGRASTDTQYF.

There are many counts of this clone. The same CDR3 is also encoded by other DNA sequences in this sample. The V and J genes are TRBV6-1 and TRBJ2-3; D tentatively fits TRBD1 or TRBD2 (5 bases each). The CDR3 has 15 amino acids. Trimming stripped 7 bases from V and 0 bases from J, with 14 bases between. CDR1 is MNHNS and CDR2 is SASEGT in the germline V gene. CDR3 sequence: CASKGPRPSTDTQYF. The CDR3 DNA sequence: TGTGCCAGCAAGGGACCTCGCCCCAGCACAGATACGCAGTATTTT.

On this clone: With only one base between it and a far larger clone, this is likely a read error. This sample also contains other DNA sequences that code for the same CDR3. The rearrangement joins TRBV28 to TRBJ2-7, with 9 nucleotides matching TRBD2. This CDR3 is built from 13 residues. Germline values: CDR1 MDHEN, CDR2 SYDVKM. The CDR3 nucleotides are TGTGCTGGGTCCAGCGGGAGGTCATACGAGCAGTACTTC. The encoded protein is CAGSSGRSYEQYF.

The chain combines TRBV7-9 with TRBJ2-3, with 7 positions matching TRBD2. Looked up from germline, CDR1 is SEHNR and CDR2 is FQNEAQ (reference sequence). V was pared by 2 bases and J by 6 bases, with 11 bases of the junction left unmatched. The length of the CDR3 is 16 residues. CDR3 in amino acids: CASSLTPGGGMDTQYF. The CDR3 DNA reads TGTGCCAGCAGCTTAACTCCTGGCGGGGGAATGGATACGCAGTATTTT.

In this sample, this clone turned up once. This CDR3 is CASSRTSGAYEQYF. In DNA, the CDR3 is TGTGCCAGCAGCCGGACTAGCGGTGCCTACGAGCAGTACTTC. The chain carries TRBV27 and TRBJ2-7, with TRBD2 identical over 10 bases. The CDR3 spans 14 residues. In germline, CDR1 is MNHEY, CDR2 SMNVEV (reference sequence). J was trimmed by 2 bases and V by 6 bases; bases with no gene match: 4.

This clone showed up just once. V gene TRBV11-2 combines with J gene TRBJ2-2, with D possibly being TRBD1 or TRBD2 (5 bases each). Deletions cut 6 bases from V and 4 bases from J, with 12 bases between. This CDR3 is built from 14 residues. Germline loops: CDR1 SGHAT, CDR2 FQNNGV. In DNA, the CDR3 is TGTGCCAGCAGGGGGGACCCGGGCACCGGGGAGCTGTTTTTT. Its translation: CASRGDPGTGELFF.

The chain links TRBV19 to TRBJ1-5, with TRBD1 as a possible D gene (6 bases). Germline V lookup: CDR1 LNHDA, CDR2 SQIVND (reference sequence). CDR3 length: 16 amino acids. Trimming removed 4 bases from V and 0 bases from J, with 13 bases in between. As DNA, the CDR3 is TGTGCCAGTAGTAATAACAGGGCCCTTAGCAATCAGCCCCAGCATTTT. Protein sequence: CASSNNRALSNQPQHF.

The V gene is TRBV6-4, the J gene TRBJ1-4; D unclear. V was shortened by 3 bases and J by 8 bases, with 13 bases between the two germline ends. CDR1 is MRHNA, CDR2 SNTAGT, per germline. CDR3 size: 14 residues. The CDR3 nucleotides read TGTGCCAGCAGTGAGGGTTCTCGGCAGGAAAAACTGTTTTTT. Translated, it gives CASSEGSRQEKLFF.